Below are 5 T cell receptor beta chains sequenced from a single sample in a study of cytomegalovirus exposure and HLA in healthy donors (dated by TCRdb to about 2017). To prepare the library, the immunoSEQ multiplex PCR assay was applied. For the multiplex PCR, a mixture combining 60 forward primers for TCR Vbeta segments and 13 reverse primers for TCR Jbeta segments was used. TCRdb stores this immuneACCESS table with in-frame sequences only. Part of the clones is absent; in the studies checked, under half of the shortfall reflects unresolved V genes, and no reason is known for the rest. Present in this sample are some 110,000 clones, approximately 80% of which were seen just once. Together, the top ten hold less than 2% of the sample. The sample was PBMCs. The receptors were sampled from a man aged 50 to 59 in good health and CMV-seronegative.

V usage is TRBV6-5 and J usage is TRBJ2-2; D not resolved. There are 13 residues in the CDR3. Germline V gives CDR1 MNHEY, CDR2 SVGAGI. The V and J ends lost 5 bases and 6 bases respectively, with 10 bases between them. CDR3 loop: CASSPPGSGELFF. CDR3 nucleotides: TGTGCCAGCAGTCCCCCCGGGTCCGGGGAGCTGTTTTTT.

This clone was found once. The V and J genes are TRBV5-1 and TRBJ2-3; 13 nucleotides match TRBD2. This CDR3 region has 16 residues. Germline CDR1 is SGHRS and CDR2 is YFSETQ. The ends lost 7 bases at V and 4 bases at J; junction bases unmatched: 9. The CDR3 coding sequence is TGCGCCAGCGGAATAAGACTAGCGGGGGGATCAGATACGCAGTATTTT. It codes for CASGIRLAGGSDTQYF.

This clone showed up just a few times. The rearrangement links TRBV7-3 to TRBJ1-1; D gene unclear. The CDR3 totals 13 residues. Germline V gene sequence: CDR1 SGHTA, CDR2 FQGTGA. Trimming took 3 bases from V and 1 from J, leaving 6 bases between them. The DNA of the CDR3 is TGTGCCAGCAGCTTCAACAGGAACACTGAAGCTTTCTTT. Amino acid sequence: CASSFNRNTEAFF.

This chain connects TRBV19 to TRBJ2-1, with D possibly TRBD2 on 6 matching bases. The germline gives CDR1 LNHDA, CDR2 SQIVND (reference sequence). The V end was cut by 5 bases, the J end by 3 bases, with 11 bases between. This CDR3 has 14 amino acids. For the CDR3, the DNA is TGTGCCAGTAGTTTTGGGGGGATCTACAATGAGCAGTTCTTC. Translation: CASSFGGIYNEQFF.

The chain carries TRBV18 and TRBJ1-3; 9 nucleotides agree with TRBD1. The germline V gene has CDR1 KGHSH and CDR2 LQKENI. CDR3 size: 17 residues. Trimming cost V 3 bases and J 4 bases; bases outside gene matches: 10. CDR3 protein: CASSPAGQGSFGNTIYF. DNA of the CDR3: TGTGCCAGCTCACCCGCGGGACAGGGATCATTCGGAAACACCATATATTTT.